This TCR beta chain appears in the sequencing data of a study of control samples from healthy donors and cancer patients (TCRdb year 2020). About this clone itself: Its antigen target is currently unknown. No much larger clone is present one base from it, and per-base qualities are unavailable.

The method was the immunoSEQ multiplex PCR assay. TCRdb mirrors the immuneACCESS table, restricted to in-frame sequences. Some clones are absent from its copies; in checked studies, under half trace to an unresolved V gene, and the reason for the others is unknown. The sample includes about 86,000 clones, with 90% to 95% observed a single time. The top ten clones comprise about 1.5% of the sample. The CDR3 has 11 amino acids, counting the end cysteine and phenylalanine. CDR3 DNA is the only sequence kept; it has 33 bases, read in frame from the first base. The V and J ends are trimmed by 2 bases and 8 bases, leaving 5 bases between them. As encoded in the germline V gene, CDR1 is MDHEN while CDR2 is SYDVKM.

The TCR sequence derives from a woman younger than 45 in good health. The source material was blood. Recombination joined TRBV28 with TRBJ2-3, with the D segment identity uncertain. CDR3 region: CASSLRGTQYF. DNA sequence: TGTGCCAGCAGTTTACGCGGTACGCAGTATTTT.